The present TCR beta chain was sequenced within a study of blood T cells in healthy people across ages. Notes on the study in general: It was found that TCR beta diversity correlated strongly with the percentage of naive T cells.

Then a second PCR, running roughly 7 to 11 cycles, was carried out with a sample-barcoded 5' primer and a J-beta primer mix. Each CDR3 protein is one row after TCRdb ran MiXCR on the 5' RACE reads. The sample lists some 800,000 distinct CDR3 sequences; roughly 25% were seen once. There are a few counts of this clonotype. Its cognate antigen is unknown. Trimming left V 2 bases short and J 5 bases short, with 12 bases between. This CDR3 spans 14 amino acids. Germline V gene lookup returns CDR1 SGHTA and CDR2 FQGNSA. These same records also appear under a second study, on T cells of mothers and their children. Turning to that study: No T cell clones of persistent microchimeric origin were detected.

The chain combines TRBV7-2 with TRBJ1-2; D is unclear. The clonotype comes from a boy between 5 and 17 years old in good health. The sequencing sample was made of blood. CDR3 sequence reads: CASSLNFVDYGYTF. The DNA of the CDR3 is TGTGCCAGCAGCTTAAACTTTGTAGATTATGGCTACACCTTC.